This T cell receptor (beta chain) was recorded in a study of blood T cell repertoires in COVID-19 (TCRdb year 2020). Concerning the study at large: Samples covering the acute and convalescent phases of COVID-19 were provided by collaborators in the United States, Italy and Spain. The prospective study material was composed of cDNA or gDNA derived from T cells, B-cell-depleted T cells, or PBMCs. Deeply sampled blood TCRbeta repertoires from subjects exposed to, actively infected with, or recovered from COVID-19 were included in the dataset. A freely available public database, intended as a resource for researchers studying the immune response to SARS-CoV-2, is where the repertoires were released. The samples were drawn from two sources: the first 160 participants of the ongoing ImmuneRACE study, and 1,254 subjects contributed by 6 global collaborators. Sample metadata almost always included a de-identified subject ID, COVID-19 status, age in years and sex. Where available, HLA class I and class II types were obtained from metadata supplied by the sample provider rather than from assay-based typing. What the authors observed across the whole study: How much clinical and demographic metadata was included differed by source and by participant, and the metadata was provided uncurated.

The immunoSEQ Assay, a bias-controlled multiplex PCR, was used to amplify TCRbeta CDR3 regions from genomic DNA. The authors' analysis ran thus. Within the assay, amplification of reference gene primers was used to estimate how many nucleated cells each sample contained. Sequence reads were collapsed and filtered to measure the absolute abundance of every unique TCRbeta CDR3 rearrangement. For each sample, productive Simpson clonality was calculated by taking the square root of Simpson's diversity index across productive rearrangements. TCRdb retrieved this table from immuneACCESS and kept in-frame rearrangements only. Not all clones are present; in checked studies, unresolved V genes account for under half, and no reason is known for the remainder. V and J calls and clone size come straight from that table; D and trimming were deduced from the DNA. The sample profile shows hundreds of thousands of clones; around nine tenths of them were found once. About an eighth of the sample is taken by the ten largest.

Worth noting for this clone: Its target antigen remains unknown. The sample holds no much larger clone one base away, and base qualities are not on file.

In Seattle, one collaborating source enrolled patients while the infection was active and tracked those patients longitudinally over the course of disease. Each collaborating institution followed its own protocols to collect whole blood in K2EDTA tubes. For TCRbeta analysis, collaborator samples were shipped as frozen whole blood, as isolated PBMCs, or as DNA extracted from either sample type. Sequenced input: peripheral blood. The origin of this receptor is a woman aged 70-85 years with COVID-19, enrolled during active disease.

At the DNA level, the sequence is TGTGCCAGCAGCTTAGGGGGCGGGGACGGCGGAGATACGCAGTATTTT. This translates into CASSLGGGDGGDTQYF. The rearrangement joined TRBV11-2 to TRBJ2-3, and the D gene may be TRBD2, 6 bases matching. Relative to germline, V is 1 base shorter and J is 5 bases shorter, with 16 bases between their ends. CDR1 and CDR2, looked up from the germline V gene, are SGHAT and FQNNGV. The CDR3 sequence holds 16 residues, the cysteine and phenylalanine included. The only DNA kept is the CDR3, 48 bases in frame from the first base.